Listed below are T cell receptor beta chains from one sample, sequenced in a study of cytomegalovirus exposure and HLA in healthy donors. Profiling relied on immunoSEQ multiplex PCR, and the TCRdb table lists in-frame clones only, not all of them. The data hold roughly 150,000 clones, with around 80% observed a single time. Sequencing was carried out using PBMCs. These receptors were collected from a male donor in good health and CMV-seronegative. The CDR3 runs from the conserved cysteine through the conserved F or W. D genes are given only for firm matches. Rows may omit the clone size; those that give it use once, few, many or a size class.

clone_size: NA
d_call: NA
cdr3_length: 13
j_call: TRBJ2-1
v_call: TRBV9
cdr3_aa: CASSIQQGNEQFF
cdr3_nt: TGTGCCAGCAGCATACAACAGGGAAATGAGCAGTTCTTC

clone_size: NA
d_call: TRBD2
cdr3_length: 15
j_call: TRBJ2-1
v_call: TRBV7-2
cdr3_aa: CASSPPGGGAFEQFF
cdr3_nt: TGTGCCAGCAGCCCGCCGGGCGGGGGGGCGTTTGAGCAGTTCTTC

clone_size: NA
d_call: TRBD2
cdr3_length: 16
j_call: TRBJ2-2
v_call: TRBV18
cdr3_aa: CASSPYMSSGGGELFF
cdr3_nt: TGTGCCAGCTCCCCCTATATGAGTAGCGGGGGCGGGGAGCTGTTTTTT

clone_size: NA
d_call: TRBD1
cdr3_length: 14
j_call: TRBJ2-1
v_call: TRBV18
cdr3_aa: CASSPGTDYNEQFF
cdr3_nt: TGTGCCAGCTCCCCCGGGACAGACTACAATGAGCAGTTCTTC

clone_size: NA
d_call: NA
cdr3_length: 14
j_call: TRBJ1-4
v_call: TRBV5-5
cdr3_aa: CASSLETGREKLFF
cdr3_nt: TGTGCCAGCAGCTTGGAGACAGGTCGGGAAAAACTGTTTTTT

clone_size: NA
d_call: TRBD1
cdr3_length: 15
j_call: TRBJ1-1
v_call: TRBV7-6
cdr3_aa: CASSRDRGLDTEAFF
cdr3_nt: TGTGCCAGCAGCCGGGACAGGGGGCTCGACACTGAAGCTTTCTTT

clone_size: NA
d_call: NA
cdr3_length: 14
j_call: TRBJ2-2
v_call: TRBV2
cdr3_aa: CATPRGSNTGELFF
cdr3_nt: TGTGCCACCCCCCGGGGATCGAACACCGGGGAGCTGTTTTTT

clone_size: NA
d_call: NA
cdr3_length: 14
j_call: TRBJ2-7
v_call: TRBV5-4
cdr3_aa: CASSFIDRDYEQYF
cdr3_nt: TGTGCCAGCAGCTTCATAGACAGAGACTACGAGCAGTACTTC

clone_size: once
d_call: TRBD2
cdr3_length: 15
j_call: TRBJ2-2
v_call: TRBV5-4
cdr3_aa: CASSSGLANTGELFF
cdr3_nt: TGTGCCAGCAGCTCGGGACTAGCGAACACCGGGGAGCTGTTTTTT

clone_size: NA
d_call: TRBD1
cdr3_length: 16
j_call: TRBJ2-7
v_call: TRBV6-5
cdr3_aa: CASSYSNPGQGYEQYF
cdr3_nt: TGTGCCAGCAGTTATTCGAACCCGGGACAGGGGTACGAGCAGTACTTC

clone_size: few
d_call: NA
cdr3_length: 14
j_call: TRBJ2-5
v_call: TRBV10-3
cdr3_aa: CAISQNSYQETQYF
cdr3_nt: TGTGCCATCAGCCAGAACAGTTACCAAGAGACCCAGTACTTC

clone_size: few
d_call: NA
cdr3_length: 14
j_call: TRBJ2-3
v_call: TRBV10-3
cdr3_aa: CAITGTGGIDTQYF
cdr3_nt: TGTGCCATCACCGGTACTGGGGGGATAGATACGCAGTATTTT

clone_size: NA
d_call: NA
cdr3_length: 13
j_call: TRBJ2-5
v_call: TRBV5-1
cdr3_aa: CASSLRLEETQYF
cdr3_nt: TGCGCCAGCAGCTTGAGACTGGAAGAGACCCAGTACTTC

clone_size: NA
d_call: TRBD1
cdr3_length: 17
j_call: TRBJ2-3
v_call: TRBV18
cdr3_aa: CASSPRRGGEGIDTQYF
cdr3_nt: TGTGCCAGCTCACCACGACGAGGGGGCGAGGGGATAGATACGCAGTATTTT

clone_size: NA
d_call: TRBD1
cdr3_length: 18
j_call: TRBJ2-4
v_call: TRBV7-9
cdr3_aa: CASSGRQGPPLAKNIQYF
cdr3_nt: TGTGCCAGCAGTGGGAGACAGGGGCCCCCTTTAGCCAAAAATATTCAGTACTTC

clone_size: NA
d_call: TRBD2
cdr3_length: 18
j_call: TRBJ2-3
v_call: TRBV9
cdr3_aa: CASSVGWTSGGGTDTQYF
cdr3_nt: TGTGCCAGCAGCGTAGGTTGGACTAGCGGGGGGGGCACAGATACGCAGTATTTT

clone_size: NA
d_call: NA
cdr3_length: 15
j_call: TRBJ2-3
v_call: TRBV30
cdr3_aa: CAWSVLGPGTDTQYF
cdr3_nt: TGTGCCTGGAGTGTATTGGGGCCAGGGACAGATACGCAGTATTTT

clone_size: NA
d_call: TRBD1
cdr3_length: 15
j_call: TRBJ1-4
v_call: TRBV7-8
cdr3_aa: CASSEGQGRGEKLFF
cdr3_nt: TGTGCCAGCAGCGAGGGACAGGGGAGGGGTGAAAAACTGTTTTTT

clone_size: NA
d_call: NA
cdr3_length: 17
j_call: TRBJ1-2
v_call: TRBV5-1
cdr3_aa: CASSLGGTGDPNYGYTF
cdr3_nt: TGCGCCAGCAGCTTGGGGGGGACGGGGGACCCTAACTATGGCTACACCTTC

clone_size: NA
d_call: NA
cdr3_length: 14
j_call: TRBJ1-5
v_call: TRBV7-8
cdr3_aa: CASSPVGANQPQHF
cdr3_nt: TGTGCCAGCAGCCCCGTGGGGGCCAATCAGCCCCAGCATTTT

clone_size: NA
d_call: TRBD2
cdr3_length: 15
j_call: TRBJ2-5
v_call: TRBV4-2
cdr3_aa: CASSQAASGQETQYF
cdr3_nt: TGTGCCAGCAGCCAGGCCGCTAGCGGACAAGAGACCCAGTACTTC

clone_size: NA
d_call: TRBD1
cdr3_length: 13
j_call: TRBJ2-7
v_call: TRBV9
cdr3_aa: CASSRTGLDEQYF
cdr3_nt: TGTGCCAGCAGCCGGACAGGGCTGGACGAGCAGTACTTC

clone_size: NA
d_call: TRBD1
cdr3_length: 17
j_call: TRBJ2-6
v_call: TRBV19
cdr3_aa: CASSRGQSRSGANVLTF
cdr3_nt: TGTGCCAGTAGTAGGGGACAGTCGAGATCTGGGGCCAACGTCCTGACTTTC

clone_size: NA
d_call: NA
cdr3_length: 15
j_call: TRBJ1-4
v_call: TRBV19
cdr3_aa: CASSIAWSGNEKLFF
cdr3_nt: TGTGCCAGTAGTATAGCCTGGAGCGGAAATGAAAAACTGTTTTTT

clone_size: few
d_call: TRBD2
cdr3_length: 17
j_call: TRBJ2-2
v_call: TRBV18
cdr3_aa: CASSPPSSGGNTGELFF
cdr3_nt: TGTGCCAGCTCACCACCGTCTAGCGGGGGTAACACCGGGGAGCTGTTTTTT

clone_size: few
d_call: TRBD1
cdr3_length: 15
j_call: TRBJ2-3
v_call: TRBV6-1
cdr3_aa: CASNDRDRATDTQYF
cdr3_nt: TGTGCCAGCAACGACCGGGACAGGGCCACAGATACGCAGTATTTT

clone_size: few
d_call: NA
cdr3_length: 15
j_call: TRBJ2-7
v_call: TRBV7-8
cdr3_aa: CASSFPQRQAYEQYF
cdr3_nt: TGTGCCAGCAGCTTCCCGCAGAGACAGGCCTACGAGCAGTACTTC

clone_size: NA
d_call: NA
cdr3_length: 13
j_call: TRBJ2-5
v_call: TRBV19
cdr3_aa: CASSLSPRETQYF
cdr3_nt: TGTGCCAGTAGTCTCTCCCCCCGGGAGACCCAGTACTTC